This TCR beta chain was identified during a study of technical replicates of blood from a handful of donors. Some clones are missing from TCRdb's copy, which holds only in-frame ones; the method was immunoSEQ multiplex PCR. The data contain 70,000 or so clones, around 91% of them seen just once; the ten biggest clones take up under 0.4%. With 6 bases removed from V and 2 bases from J, the gap between germline ends came to 14 bases. Germline V gene lookup returns CDR1 MNHEY and CDR2 SVGAGI. The CDR3 loop spans 15 amino acids. The chain is built from TRBV6-5 and TRBJ1-3; D is undetermined. This TCR came from a human donor in good health. Some clones in this sample may be carry-over from other donors' samples. Sequencing input: T cells isolated from PBMCs. Here the CDR3 DNA reads TGTGCCAGCAGACTCACTCCGGCGGCTGGAAACACCATATATTTT. Translated, it gives CASRLTPAAGNTIYF.